This TCR beta chain originates from a study of shared clonotypes between healthy human individuals. Naive CD8 cells comprised CD45RO-negative, CCR7-positively selected cells, excluding terminally differentiated effector memory CD45RA+ cells. Losses at the gene ends were 0 bases for V and 10 bases for J; bases not matched to a gene: 10. Per germline, CDR1 SGHNT and CDR2 YENEEA. The CDR3 is 16 residues long. A word on this clone: Its antigen remains unknown.

Notes on the study in general: As a rule, naive subsets had a larger estimated richness than memory subsets. A handful of donors shared around 5% of their naive CD4 clonotypes. Relative to clonotypes present in all four donors, those not shared had lower generation probabilities. Only a few donors were included, so the genetic and exposure-history diversity represented was limited.

Sequenced by immunoSEQ multiplex PCR; TCRdb stores in-frame clones only, minus some. Here the sample spans about 2.1 million clones, 93% being singletons. Sequenced sample: naive CD8+ T cells from PBMCs. The chain couples TRBV11-3 to TRBJ2-1, with 9 bases fitting TRBD2. The clonotype originates from a man aged 18 to 29 in good health. Some clones in this sample may be carry-over from other donors' samples. DNA for the CDR3: TGTGCCAGCAGCTTAGATCGGGCTAGCGGGGAGATAGAGCAGTTCTTC. Translating it yields CASSLDRASGEIEQFF.